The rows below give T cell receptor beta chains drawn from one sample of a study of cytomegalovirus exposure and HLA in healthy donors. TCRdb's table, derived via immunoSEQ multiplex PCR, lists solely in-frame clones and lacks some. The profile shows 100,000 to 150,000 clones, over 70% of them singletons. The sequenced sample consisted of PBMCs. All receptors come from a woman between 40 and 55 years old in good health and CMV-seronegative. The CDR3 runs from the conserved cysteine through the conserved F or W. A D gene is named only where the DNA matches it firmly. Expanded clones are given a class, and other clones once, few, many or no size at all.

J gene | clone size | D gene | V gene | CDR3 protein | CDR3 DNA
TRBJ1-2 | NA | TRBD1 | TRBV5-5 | CASSFGTASNYGYTF | TGTGCCAGCAGCTTTGGGACAGCGTCTAACTATGGCTACACCTTC
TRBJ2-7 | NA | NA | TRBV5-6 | CASSLGTFTYEQYF | TGTGCCAGCAGCCTGGGGACTTTCACCTACGAGCAGTACTTC
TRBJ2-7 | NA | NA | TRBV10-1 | CASSDWDNSSYEQYF | TGCGCCAGCAGTGATTGGGACAACTCCTCCTACGAGCAGTACTTC
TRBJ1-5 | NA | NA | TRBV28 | CASSSAGSSQPQHF | TGTGCCAGCAGTTCCGCGGGTTCCTCTCAGCCCCAGCATTTT
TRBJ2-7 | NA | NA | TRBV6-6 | CASTRDFRYEQYF | TGTGCCAGCACCCGGGACTTCCGCTACGAGCAGTACTTC
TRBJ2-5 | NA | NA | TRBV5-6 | CASSKRTPQETQYF | TGTGCCAGCAGTAAACGGACACCCCAAGAGACCCAGTACTTC
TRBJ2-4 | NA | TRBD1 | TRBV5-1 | CASTVGGQGDIQYF | TGCGCCAGCACGGTAGGGGGACAGGGAGACATTCAGTACTTC
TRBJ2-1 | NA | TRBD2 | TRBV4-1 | CASSQEGLAVYNEQFF | TGCGCCAGCAGCCAAGAGGGCCTAGCGGTGTACAATGAGCAGTTCTTC
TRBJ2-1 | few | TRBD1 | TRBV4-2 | CASSQGQGSYNEQFF | TGTGCCAGCAGCCAAGGACAGGGCTCCTACAATGAGCAGTTCTTC
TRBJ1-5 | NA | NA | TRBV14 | CASVGKSGSDRTHSNQPQHF | TGTGCCAGCGTCGGGAAGTCTGGAAGCGACAGGACACATAGCAATCAGCCCCAGCATTTT
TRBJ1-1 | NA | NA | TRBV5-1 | CASTSFPGVITNTEAFF | TGCGCCAGCACCTCCTTTCCGGGGGTTATTACGAACACTGAAGCTTTCTTT
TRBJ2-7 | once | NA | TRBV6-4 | CASSDSPGEVYEQYF | TGTGCCAGCAGTGACTCACCGGGAGAGGTCTACGAGCAGTACTTC
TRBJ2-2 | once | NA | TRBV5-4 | CASSLVGVNTGELFF | TGTGCCAGCAGCTTGGTTGGAGTCAACACCGGGGAGCTGTTTTTT
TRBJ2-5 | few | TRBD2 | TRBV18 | CASSQSGGETQYF | TGTGCCAGCTCACAGTCCGGGGGGGAGACCCAGTACTTC
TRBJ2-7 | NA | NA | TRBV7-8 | CASSLGGGQFSYEQYF | TGTGCCAGCAGCTTAGGGGGGGGGCAGTTCTCCTACGAGCAGTACTTC
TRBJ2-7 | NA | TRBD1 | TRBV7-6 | CASSLGQGTYEQYF | TGTGCCAGCAGCTTGGGACAGGGGACCTACGAGCAGTACTTC
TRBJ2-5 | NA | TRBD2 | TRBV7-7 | CASSLGLAGVEETQYF | TGTGCCAGCAGCTTAGGACTAGCGGGGGTGGAAGAGACCCAGTACTTC
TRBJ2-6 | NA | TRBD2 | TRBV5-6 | CASSSGLAGAGANVLTF | TGTGCCAGCAGCTCCGGACTAGCGGGAGCTGGGGCCAACGTCCTGACTTTC
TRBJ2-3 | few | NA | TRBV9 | CASSVATQGDTQYF | TGTGCCAGCAGCGTAGCTACCCAGGGGGATACGCAGTATTTT
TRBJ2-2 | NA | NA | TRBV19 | CASRGTHTGELFF | TGTGCCAGTAGGGGGACTCACACCGGGGAGCTGTTTTTT
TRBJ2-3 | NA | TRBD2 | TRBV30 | CAWKVGGADTQYF | TGTGCCTGGAAGGTCGGGGGGGCAGATACGCAGTATTTT
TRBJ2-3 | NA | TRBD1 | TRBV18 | CASSTTSGQGPTDTQYF | TGTGCCAGCTCAACGACGTCGGGACAGGGGCCCACAGATACGCAGTATTTT
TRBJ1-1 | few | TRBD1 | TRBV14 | CASSQASTGAGTEAFF | TGTGCCAGCAGCCAAGCCTCGACAGGGGCAGGGACTGAAGCTTTCTTT
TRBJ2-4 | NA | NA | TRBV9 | CASSPQAGGQNIQYF | TGTGCCAGCAGCCCCCAGGCGGGCGGCCAAAACATTCAGTACTTC
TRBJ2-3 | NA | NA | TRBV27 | CASSLAGTDTQYF | TGTGCCAGCAGTTTGGCGGGCACAGATACGCAGTATTTT
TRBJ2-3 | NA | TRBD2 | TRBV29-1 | CSVEGRERDTQYF | TGCAGCGTTGAGGGGCGGGAGCGCGATACGCAGTATTTT
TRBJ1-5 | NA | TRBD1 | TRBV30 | CAWSVGWTGDASQHF | TGTGCCTGGAGTGTAGGATGGACAGGGGACGCTTCCCAGCATTTT
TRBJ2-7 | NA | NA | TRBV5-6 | CASSSTDEIDLYEQYF | TGTGCCAGCAGCTCAACAGACGAGATAGACCTCTACGAGCAGTACTTC
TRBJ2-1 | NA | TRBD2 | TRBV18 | CASSPPLAGVKEQFF | TGTGCCAGCTCACCACCGCTAGCGGGAGTAAAAGAGCAGTTCTTC
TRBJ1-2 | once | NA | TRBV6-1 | CASLYAGDGYTF | TGTGCCAGCTTATACGCGGGTGATGGCTACACCTTC
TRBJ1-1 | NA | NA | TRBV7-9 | CASSSQGPEAFF | TGTGCCAGCAGCTCCCAGGGGCCTGAAGCTTTCTTT
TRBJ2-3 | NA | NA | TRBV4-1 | CASSQSEGGVLDTQYF | TGCGCCAGCAGCCAATCGGAGGGGGGGGTGTTGGATACGCAGTATTTT
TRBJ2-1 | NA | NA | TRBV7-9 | CASSPTSYNEQFF | TGTGCCAGCAGCCCAACCAGCTACAATGAGCAGTTCTTC
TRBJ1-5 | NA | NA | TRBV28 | CASRKSIQGPQPQHF | TGTGCCAGCAGAAAATCTATACAGGGTCCTCAGCCCCAGCATTTT
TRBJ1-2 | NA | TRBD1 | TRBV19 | CASLPTGLKDGYTF | TGTGCCTCACTCCCGACAGGGCTGAAGGATGGCTACACCTTC
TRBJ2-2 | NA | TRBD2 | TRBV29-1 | CSVGVSGSGAGELFF | TGCAGCGTTGGTGTTAGCGGGAGTGGGGCTGGGGAGCTGTTTTTT
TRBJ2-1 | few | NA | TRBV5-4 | CASSLALATYNEQFF | TGTGCCAGCAGCTTGGCCCTAGCGACCTACAATGAGCAGTTCTTC
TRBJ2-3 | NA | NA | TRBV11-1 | CASSSESRDTQYF | TGTGCCAGCAGCTCCGAGAGCCGCGATACGCAGTATTTT
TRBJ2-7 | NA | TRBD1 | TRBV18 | CASSPTQGASDEQYF | TGTGCCAGCTCACCAACCCAGGGGGCGAGTGACGAGCAGTACTTC
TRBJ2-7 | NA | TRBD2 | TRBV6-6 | CASSDGTSGSYEQYF | TGTGCCAGCAGTGACGGGACTAGCGGGAGTTACGAGCAGTACTTC
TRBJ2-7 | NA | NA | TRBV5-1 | CASSSLGFSDEQYF | TGCGCCAGCAGCTCCCTAGGGTTTAGCGACGAGCAGTACTTC
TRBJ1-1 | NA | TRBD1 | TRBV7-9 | CASSSTGSAFF | TGTGCCAGCAGTTCGACAGGGTCAGCTTTCTTT
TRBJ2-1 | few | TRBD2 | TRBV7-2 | CASSLEPWTSGLDEQFF | TGTGCCAGCAGCCTAGAACCCTGGACTAGCGGGTTAGATGAGCAGTTCTTC
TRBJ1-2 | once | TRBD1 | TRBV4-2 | CASSQDVGDRYGYTF | TGTGCCAGCAGCCAAGATGTTGGGGACAGATATGGCTACACCTTC
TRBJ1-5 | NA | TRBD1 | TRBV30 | CAWSGQGAQPQHF | TGTGCCTGGAGCGGACAGGGCGCTCAGCCCCAGCATTTT
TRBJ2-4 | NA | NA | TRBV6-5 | CASTVPGKNSQYF | TGTGCCAGCACCGTCCCAGGGAAAAACAGTCAGTACTTC
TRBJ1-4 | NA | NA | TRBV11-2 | CASSLDPPGNSEKLFF | TGTGCCAGCAGCTTAGATCCGCCAGGAAACTCGGAAAAACTGTTTTTT
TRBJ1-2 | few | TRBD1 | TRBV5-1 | CASSWGQGGNYGYTF | TGCGCCAGCAGCTGGGGCCAGGGGGGAAACTATGGCTACACCTTC
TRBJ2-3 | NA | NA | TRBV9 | CASSVASTGTDTQYF | TGTGCCAGCAGCGTAGCTTCGACAGGCACAGATACGCAGTATTTT